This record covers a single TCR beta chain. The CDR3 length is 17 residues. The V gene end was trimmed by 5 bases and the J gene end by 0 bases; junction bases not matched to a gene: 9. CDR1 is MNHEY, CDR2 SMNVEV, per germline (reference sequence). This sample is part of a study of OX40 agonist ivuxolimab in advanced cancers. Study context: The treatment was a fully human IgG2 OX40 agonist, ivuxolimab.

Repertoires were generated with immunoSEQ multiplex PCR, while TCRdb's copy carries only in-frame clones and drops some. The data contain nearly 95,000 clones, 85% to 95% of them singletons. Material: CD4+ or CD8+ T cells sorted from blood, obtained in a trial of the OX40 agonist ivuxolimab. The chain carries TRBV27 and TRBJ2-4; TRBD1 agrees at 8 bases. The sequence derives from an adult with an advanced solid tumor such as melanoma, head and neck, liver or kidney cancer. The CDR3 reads CASSTWTGSKAKNIQYF. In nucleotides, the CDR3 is TGTGCCAGCAGTACCTGGACAGGGTCAAAAGCCAAAAACATTCAGTACTTC.